This T cell receptor (beta chain) was captured in a study of Ad26.COV2.S vaccination and SARS-CoV-2 variants. This clone was counted many times. Antigen specificity is unknown. Treatment described: some 20 received Ad26.COV2.S at low or high dose, single or two shots; 5 received placebo; per-sample allocation not given. The investigators took samples on day 63 after the first vaccine or placebo injection. At a Boston site, the person donating was an adult of 18-55 years. Vaccination used an Ad26 vector expressing Wuhan-strain SARS-CoV-2 spike. The CDR3 consists of 13 residues. Germline lookup yields CDR1 LNHDA and CDR2 SQIVND (reference sequence). V was clipped by 9 bases and J by 8 bases, with 17 bases between them. Assay used: immunoSEQ multiplex PCR; TCRdb lists only in-frame clones, some missing. The sample lists 360,000 or so clones; around 86% were seen once. General study points: Measurement of non-spike TCR breadth gave similar results in vaccine and placebo recipients. Analytic work on TCR breadth and depth might have understated the full extent of total T cell responses.

The sequence came from a person between 18 and 59 years old who received the Ad26.COV2.S COVID-19 vaccine or a placebo. V usage is TRBV19 and J usage is TRBJ1-5; the D is unclear. Sequenced material: peripheral blood, taken in a trial of Ad26.COV2.S vaccine versus placebo. CDR3 sequence (DNA): TGTGCCAGCACATCCGAGGGCAGCAAGCCCCAGCATTTT. It codes for CASTSEGSKPQHF.